This T cell receptor (beta chain) emerged from a study of blood T cell repertoires in COVID-19. Original analysis: From reference gene primer amplification, estimates of nucleated cell counts were derived. Clones were read by immunoSEQ multiplex PCR, and TCRdb kept only the in-frame ones, dropping some. V and J calls and clone size are given by that table; D and trimming were obtained from the DNA. In the table there are some 170,000 clones, over 75% of which are singletons. Residents of 24 US areas, aged about 18 to 89 years, made up the participants. Germline V CDR1 and CDR2: SNHLY, FYNNEI. The CDR3 sequence is 15 residues long. The V gene lost 6 bases and the J gene lost 1 base, with 15 bases spanning the gap.

The TCR was taken from a human donor with acute COVID-19. The donor label of this sample is uncertain. The chain has TRBV2 and TRBJ1-1; maybe TRBD1 (5 bases). Sequenced material: PBMCs or T cells enriched from blood (not recorded which). For the CDR3, the DNA is TGTGCCAGCAGAGGCAGGAGGGGTGAGAACACTGAAGCTTTCTTT. Protein sequence: CASRGRRGENTEAFF. The complete variable domain, with remaining parts taken from reference TRBV2 and TRBJ1-1, reads EPEVTQTPSHQVTQMGQEVILRCVPISNHLYFYWYRQILGQKVEFLVSFYNNEISEKSEIFDDQFSVERPDGSNFTLKIRSTKLEDSAMYFCASRGRRGENTEAFFGQGTRLTVV.